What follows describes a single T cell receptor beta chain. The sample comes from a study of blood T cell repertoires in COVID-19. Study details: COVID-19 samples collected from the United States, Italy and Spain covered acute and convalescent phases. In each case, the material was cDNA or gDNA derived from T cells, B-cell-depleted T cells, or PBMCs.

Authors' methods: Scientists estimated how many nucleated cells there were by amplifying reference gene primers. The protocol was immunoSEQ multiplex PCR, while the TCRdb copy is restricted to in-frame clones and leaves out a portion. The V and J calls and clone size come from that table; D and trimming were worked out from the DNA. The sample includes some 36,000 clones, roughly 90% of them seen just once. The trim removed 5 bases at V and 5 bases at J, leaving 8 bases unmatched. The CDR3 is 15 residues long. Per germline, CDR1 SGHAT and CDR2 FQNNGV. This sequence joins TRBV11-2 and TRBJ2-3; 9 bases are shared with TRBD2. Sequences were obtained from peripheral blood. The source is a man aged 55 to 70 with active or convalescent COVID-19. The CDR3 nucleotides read TGTGCCAGCAGCCCACGGGCGGGGGGGGAAGATACGCAGTATTTT. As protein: CASSPRAGGEDTQYF.